One T cell receptor beta chain is described in this entry. The antigen this receptor binds is unknown. Base qualities are not recorded, but no much larger clone differs from it by a single base. Relative to germline, V is 0 bases shorter and J is 2 bases shorter, with 8 bases between their ends. From the cysteine up to the phenylalanine, the CDR3 has a length of 14 residues. Of all the DNA, just the CDR3 is kept, 42 bases in frame from base 1. The germline V gene encodes CDR1 SGDLS and CDR2 YYNGEE. Ficoll-Paque density gradient centrifugation was used to isolate PBMCs. This entry comes from a study of T-cell memory formation after mild COVID-19 (dated by TCRdb to 2020 to 2022). In terms of the full investigation: Most TCR sequence clusters were specific to one of the two donors. The cohort was made up of two young adult volunteers, one female and one male, who were previously healthy. T-cell clones expanding and contracting after mild COVID-19 in a couple of donors were tracked by longitudinal TCRalpha and TCRbeta repertoire sequencing.

For sequencing, an Illumina NovaSeq 6000 was employed. cDNA libraries for TCRalpha and TCRbeta were prepared by 5'RACE using constant-segment primers, with sample barcodes and unique molecular identifiers added. RNA was extracted from every sample with Trizol reagent. The libraries were amplified in two PCR steps, and the second step added a second sample barcode and Illumina TruSeq adapters. Libraries were sequenced on an Illumina NovaSeq with 2 x 150 bp paired-end reads. Regarding the original processing steps: With migec v1.2.7, reads were demultiplexed and then collapsed into UMI-guided consensus sequences. Using mixcr v2.1.11, the UMI consensuses were aligned to TRA and TRB V and J templates and assembled into clonotypes. A clonotype was counted as expanded or contracted only when both edgeR and NoisET called the clonotype significant, with the noise models trained on biological replicates. For edgeR calls, the cutoffs were a false discovery rate-adjusted p below 0.01 and a log2 fold-change threshold of 1. As an exploratory analysis of dynamics, max-normalized trajectories of the 1000 most abundant clonotypes were examined by PCA with hierarchical clustering. Separately sequenced CD4+ and CD8+ repertoires were used to assign the CD4 or CD8 phenotype of responding clones. TCRdb applied fastp at Q25 and MiXCR to the public reads, then kept only in-frame beta chains. Rows are combined by CDR3 protein, so each entry shows the most common genes and DNA. TCRdb assigned the V and J calls; the authors' analysis was not used. The sample table contains approximately 350,000 distinct CDR3 sequences; only one count was recorded for around 27% of them. The ten largest clones represent roughly 13% of the sample.

The study at large found these results: The second-wave clones that peaked on day 37 were not confirmed to be SARS-CoV-2 specific. Contracting CD4+ clones appeared mostly in the CM and EM memory subsets, whereas CD8+ clones were enriched in EMRA. Only a couple of mild cases were covered by the study, and larger cohorts that include severe cases with pre-infection samples were considered necessary. The detection of some responding clones in pre-infection memory suggests that pre-existing cross-reactive memory T cells joined the SARS-CoV-2 response. Clones contracting from day 15 to 85 had balanced CD4/CD8 phenotypes, while a second wave expanding from day 15 to 37 was biased towards CD4+.

Recombination joined TRBV9 with TRBJ1-1, with the D gene not clear enough to name. The sequence derives from an adult woman who had mild COVID-19 (a few samples of this study predate the infection). The sample titles of this study are shuffled in the database, so cell type and time point are left out; the donor was told from shared clones. Sequencing used PBMCs or a T cell subset sorted from them (not recorded which). The DNA sequence reads TGTGCCAGCAGCGTAGGGAGGGAAAACACTGAAGCTTTCTTT. The encoded protein is CASSVGRENTEAFF.